This T cell receptor (beta chain) was sequenced in a study of cytomegalovirus exposure and HLA in healthy donors. General study points: The classifier reportedly diagnosed cytomegalovirus status with high sensitivity and specificity.

On this clone: Its target is unknown.

The primer mix had 60 Vbeta and 13 Jbeta primers. Data came from immunoSEQ multiplex PCR; TCRdb stores just in-frame clones and leaves some out. The repertoire holds about 200,000 clones, with over 75% as singletons. This CDR3 contains 17 residues. Trimming cost V 4 bases and J 6 bases; bases outside gene matches: 18. The source is a girl under 10 years old in good health and CMV-seronegative. This chain joins TRBV5-3 and TRBJ2-7, with 8 bases identical to TRBD1. TRBV5-3 is noted as an ORF with a role that remains uncertain. Material for sequencing was PBMCs. CDR3 sequence reads: CARSPGPDREASGEQYF. The CDR3 nucleotides read TGTGCCAGAAGCCCTGGACCGGACAGGGAAGCATCGGGCGAGCAGTACTTC.